The T cell receptor (beta chain) described here comes from a study of control samples from healthy donors and cancer patients. Sequenced by immunoSEQ multiplex PCR; TCRdb stores in-frame clones only, minus some. The profile shows roughly 98,000 clones, roughly four fifths of them singletons. The CDR3 totals 15 residues. Trimming at V came to 6 bases and at J to 1 base, leaving 7 bases not matched to a gene. Per germline, CDR1 MDHEN and CDR2 SYDVKM. This sequence was found in a woman in her fifties or sixties in good health. The genes are TRBV28 and TRBJ2-7; TRBD2 agrees at 9 bases. Sequencing was done on a sample of blood. Written as DNA, the CDR3 is TGTGCCAGCAGAACATCGACTAGCGGTTCCTACGAGCAGTACTTC. Its protein product is CASRTSTSGSYEQYF.